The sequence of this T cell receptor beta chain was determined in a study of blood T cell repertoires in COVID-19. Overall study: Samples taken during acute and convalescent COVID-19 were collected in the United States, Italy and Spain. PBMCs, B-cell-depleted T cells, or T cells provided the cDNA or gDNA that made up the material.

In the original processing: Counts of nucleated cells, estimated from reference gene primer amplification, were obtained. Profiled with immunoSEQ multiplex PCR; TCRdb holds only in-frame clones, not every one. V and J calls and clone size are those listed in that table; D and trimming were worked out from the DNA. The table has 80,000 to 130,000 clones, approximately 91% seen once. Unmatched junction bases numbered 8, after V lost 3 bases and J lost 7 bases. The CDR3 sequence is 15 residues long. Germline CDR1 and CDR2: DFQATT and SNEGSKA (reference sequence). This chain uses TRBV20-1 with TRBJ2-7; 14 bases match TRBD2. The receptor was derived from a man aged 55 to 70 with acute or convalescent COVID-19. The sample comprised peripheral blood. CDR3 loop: CSASPATSGRGEQYF. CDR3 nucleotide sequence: TGCAGTGCTAGTCCCGCGACTAGCGGGAGGGGAGAGCAGTACTTC.